This T cell receptor (beta chain) was captured in a study of T cells after yellow fever vaccination. The germline V gene has CDR1 SGHTA and CDR2 FQGTGA. Deletions cut 4 bases from V and 0 bases from J, with 10 bases between. The CDR3 covers 15 residues. In this sample, this clonotype turned up many times. TCRdb reprocessed the 5' RACE reads with MiXCR, giving one entry per CDR3 protein. In the table there are around 300,000 distinct CDR3 sequences, approximately 4% of which are singletons. This receptor was taken from a man aged 18 to 30 who received the YFV17D yellow fever vaccine. Sequenced material: PBMCs, taken 15 days after the yellow fever booster vaccination. V is TRBV7-3 and J is TRBJ1-3; D is unclear. CDR3 bases: TGTGCCAGCAGCTCCACTGGCCACTCTGGAAACACCATATATTTT. Protein: CASSSTGHSGNTIYF.